This TCR beta chain was recovered during a study of blood T cell repertoires in COVID-19. Study context: Both acute and convalescent COVID-19 samples were obtained from the United States, Italy and Spain. Sources were T cells, B-cell-depleted T cells, or PBMCs; the material itself was cDNA or gDNA.

Here immunoSEQ multiplex PCR was the method, and the copy in TCRdb shows in-frame clones only, minus some. The table includes about 290,000 clones, just under 85% detected once. The V gene end was trimmed by 8 bases and the J gene end by 1 base; junction bases not matched to a gene: 3. This CDR3 region has 14 residues. Looked up from germline, CDR1 is MNHEY and CDR2 is SVGAGI. V and J are TRBV6-5 and TRBJ1-3, with 9 bases that match TRBD1. The specimen was peripheral blood. The receptor's source is a woman aged 50 to 60 with active or convalescent COVID-19. The CDR3 coding sequence is TGTGCCAGCGGGACAGGGCAATCTGGAAACACCATATATTTT. This encodes CASGTGQSGNTIYF.